The 2 T cell receptor beta chains listed next were all sequenced from one sample in a study of T cells in women clearing cervical HPV infection. TCRdb keeps only in-frame clones here, not all; method: immunoSEQ multiplex PCR. The listing contains about 40,000 clones. The specimen was blood buffy coat. The receptors stem from a woman aged 18 to 75 with a cervical HPV16 infection that either progressed to CIN3+ or cleared (not recorded which).

With regard to this clone: Sequencing ends 3 residues short of the CDR3 end; the germline J gene provides the rest. The chain combines TRBV19 with TRBJ1-5; D unresolved. The ends were cut back, 5 bases at V and 5 bases at J, with 7 bases in the middle. Germline V gives CDR1 LNHDA, CDR2 SQIVND (reference sequence). The CDR3 extends over 12 amino acids. The CDR3 protein is CASSHVDQPQHF. The DNA read from the CDR3 is TGTGCCAGTAGTCATGTTGATCAGCCC.

The CDR3 sequence is CASSMVVQDYNSPLHF. CDR3 DNA (partial): TGTGCCAGTAGTATGGTCGTTCAGGACTATAATTCACCC. The chain links TRBV19 to TRBJ1-6; D unresolved. The read halts 3 residues ahead of the CDR3 end, with the missing end drawn from the germline J gene. Germline CDR1 reads LNHDA; CDR2 reads SQIVND (reference sequence). The ends were cut back, 3 bases at V and 3 bases at J, with 12 bases in the middle. The CDR3 has 16 residues.